This TCR beta chain was captured by sequencing in a study of blood T cell repertoires in COVID-19. Across the whole study: Acute-phase and convalescent COVID-19 samples originated in the United States, Italy and Spain.

Seattle cases were enrolled at active infection and followed longitudinally. Study processing details: For nucleated cells, counts were estimated from reference gene primer amplification. TCRdb keeps only in-frame clones here, not all; method: immunoSEQ multiplex PCR. V, J and clone size derive from that table, while D and trimming were established from the DNA sequence. In the table there are roughly 180,000 clones, about 88% of which are singletons. Germline CDR1 and CDR2: MNHEY and SVGAGI. V was clipped by 2 bases and J by 1 base, with 12 bases between them. The length of the CDR3 is 16 residues. This clonotype was sampled from a woman aged 45-65 years with COVID-19, enrolled during active disease. Sequenced material: peripheral blood. This chain joins TRBV6-5 and TRBJ2-1, with D possibly TRBD2 on 6 matching bases. The CDR3 region is CASSYRGTVSYNEQFF. The DNA of the CDR3 is TGTGCCAGCAGTTACCGCGGGACGGTATCCTACAATGAGCAGTTCTTC.